The rows below give T cell receptor beta chains drawn from one sample of a study of shared clonotypes between healthy human individuals. The data were produced by immunoSEQ multiplex PCR, yet TCRdb's version contains in-frame clones alone and is incomplete. The sample consists of some 2 million clones, 85% to 95% of them appearing once. Sequenced material: naive CD4+ T cells sorted from blood. Source of these receptors: a man younger than 35 in good health. The CDR3 runs from the conserved cysteine through the conserved F or W. A D gene is named only where the DNA matches it firmly. Clone size is stated in some rows and not others, as once, few, many or a class when expanded.

d_call	cdr3_length	clone_size	j_call	v_call	cdr3_nt	cdr3_aa
.	14	.	TRBJ2-6	TRBV6-4	TGTGCCAGCAGTGAGGGTACCGGGGCCAACGTCCTGACTTTC	CASSEGTGANVLTF
TRBD1	15	once	TRBJ2-1	TRBV10-3	TGTGCCATCAGCCAGGTTGGGACAGGCTACAATGAGCAGTTCTTC	CAISQVGTGYNEQFF
TRBD1	15	.	TRBJ2-2	TRBV7-2	TGTGCCAGCAGCCGCGACAGGGGGAACACCGGGGAGCTGTTTTTT	CASSRDRGNTGELFF
.	14	few	TRBJ2-5	TRBV5-6	TGTGCCAGCAGCTTCCAGGCCCTTCAAGAGACCCAGTACTTC	CASSFQALQETQYF
.	14	.	TRBJ1-2	TRBV19	TGTGCCAGTAGTAACGGACTTAGCTTCTATGGCTACACCTTC	CASSNGLSFYGYTF
.	14	.	TRBJ1-2	TRBV5-1	TGCGCCAGCAGCCCACGGGGGGAAAACTATGGCTACACCTTC	CASSPRGENYGYTF
TRBD1	16	.	TRBJ1-6	TRBV2	TGTGCCAGCAGCCTCGGACAGGGGGCGTTTAATTCACCCCTCCACTTT	CASSLGQGAFNSPLHF
.	16	.	TRBJ2-2	TRBV5-1	TGCGCCAGCGTTCAGGACGGGACACTGAACACCGGGGAGCTGTTTTTT	CASVQDGTLNTGELFF
.	16	.	TRBJ1-5	TRBV6-1	TGTGCCAGCAGTGAAGTTACGGGGGGATGGGGTCAGCCCCAGCATTTT	CASSEVTGGWGQPQHF
.	16	.	TRBJ1-1	TRBV5-1	TGCGCCAGCAGCTTGGCGTCAGGGGCCCGGAACACTGAAGCTTTCTTT	CASSLASGARNTEAFF
TRBD1	15	.	TRBJ2-3	TRBV6-5	TGTGCCAGCAGTCTGGGACAGGGGTGGGCAGATACGCAGTATTTT	CASSLGQGWADTQYF
.	14	.	TRBJ2-5	TRBV4-1	TGCGCCAGCAGCCAAGATGGGGGAGGAGGGACCCAGTACTTC	CASSQDGGGGTQYF
TRBD1	16	.	TRBJ1-5	TRBV12-5	TGTGCTAGTTACAGGGGGCGAAAAGTAGTCAATCAGCCCCAGCATTTT	CASYRGRKVVNQPQHF
TRBD2	15	.	TRBJ2-3	TRBV2	TGTGCCAGGGAGACTAGCGGGGGAGGCACAGATACGCAGTATTTT	CARETSGGGTDTQYF
TRBD2	15	.	TRBJ2-5	TRBV2	TGTGCCAGCAGGGGGACTAGCGGGCCCCAAGAGACCCAGTACTTC	CASRGTSGPQETQYF
.	15	.	TRBJ1-3	TRBV28	TGTGCCAGCAGTCCGCCCAGGGGTTCCGGAAACACCATATATTTT	CASSPPRGSGNTIYF
TRBD1	13	.	TRBJ1-5	TRBV2	TGTGCCGCCCCAGGACAGGCCAATCAGCCCCAGCATTTT	CAAPGQANQPQHF
TRBD2	16	.	TRBJ2-1	TRBV18	TGTGCCAGCTCAGCAAACGGACTAGCGGTCCCCAATGAGCAGTTCTTC	CASSANGLAVPNEQFF
.	13	.	TRBJ2-2	TRBV29-1	TGCAGCGTAGGTCAGGGTAGAGCCGGGGAGCTGTTTTTT	CSVGQGRAGELFF
TRBD1	15	.	TRBJ2-7	TRBV6-1	TGTGCCAGCAGGTCAGGGACAGGCCTTAGCTACGAGCAGTACTTC	CASRSGTGLSYEQYF
.	17	.	TRBJ1-4	TRBV5-1	TGCGCCAGCAAATTGGACGCCAGCAGTGCAACTAATGAAAAACTGTTTTTT	CASKLDASSATNEKLFF
TRBD1	14	.	TRBJ1-6	TRBV19	TGTGCCAGTAGGCGGGACAGGGAAAATTCACCCCTCCACTTT	CASRRDRENSPLHF
TRBD1	13	.	TRBJ2-7	TRBV5-1	TGCGCCAGCAGCTCCCAGGACAGGGCCATCCAGTACTTC	CASSSQDRAIQYF
.	11	.	TRBJ2-4	TRBV6-5	TGTGCCAGCAGCCCTGAGTACATTCAGTACTTC	CASSPEYIQYF
.	13	.	TRBJ2-7	TRBV6-5	TGTGCCAGCAGAACAACAGGCTCCTACGAGCAGTACTTC	CASRTTGSYEQYF
TRBD2	14	.	TRBJ2-7	TRBV6-5	TGTGCCAGCAGTTCCCTCCGGACTAGCGGCCCGCAGTACTTC	CASSSLRTSGPQYF
.	12	.	TRBJ2-2	TRBV29-1	TGCAGCTCGAGGGGCTACACCGGGGAGCTGTTTTTT	CSSRGYTGELFF
.	15	.	TRBJ2-2	TRBV10-1	TGCGCCAGCAGTGAGAGGAGGGGAGATGCCGGGGAGCTGTTTTTT	CASSERRGDAGELFF
.	13	.	TRBJ2-3	TRBV5-6	TGTGCCAGCCGGCAGACCGCGACAGATACGCAGTATTTT	CASRQTATDTQYF
.	13	.	TRBJ1-1	TRBV9	TGTGCCAGCAGCGTCTGGGTGGGAACTGAAGCTTTCTTT	CASSVWVGTEAFF
.	14	.	TRBJ2-7	TRBV6-1	TGTGCCAGCTATCGACAGGGAGGGAGCTACGAGCAGTACTTC	CASYRQGGSYEQYF
.	11	.	TRBJ2-5	TRBV29-1	TGCAGCGTTGACCCGGTAGAGACCCAGTACTTC	CSVDPVETQYF
TRBD1	16	.	TRBJ1-6	TRBV2	TGTGCCAGCATTGGTCGGACAGGGGATTATAATTCACCCCTCCACTTT	CASIGRTGDYNSPLHF
.	15	.	TRBJ2-7	TRBV6-6	TGTGCCAGCAACAACCCGGGGGGCCCCCGCTACGAGCAGTACTTC	CASNNPGGPRYEQYF
TRBD2	13	once	TRBJ2-7	TRBV7-3	TGTGCCAGCAGCTTAGCCCGGGGGGACGAGCAGTACTTC	CASSLARGDEQYF
.	14	.	TRBJ1-5	TRBV6-1	TGTGCCAGCAGTCGCTTTTATAGCAATCAGCCCCAGCATTTT	CASSRFYSNQPQHF
TRBD1	15	.	TRBJ1-2	TRBV28	TGTGCCAGCAGTTTAGCCGACAGGGTGCACTATGGCTACACCTTC	CASSLADRVHYGYTF
TRBD1	15	once	TRBJ1-1	TRBV10-1	TGCGCCAGCAGTGAAGGGACAGGGGGCCTCACTGAAGCTTTCTTT	CASSEGTGGLTEAFF
.	12	.	TRBJ2-3	TRBV30	TGTGCCTGGAGTGTACTGGGGCATACGCAGTATTTT	CAWSVLGHTQYF
TRBD2	15	once	TRBJ2-7	TRBV28	TGTGCCAGCAGTTTAGCGGCTAGCGGAAACTACGAGCAGTACTTC	CASSLAASGNYEQYF
TRBD2	16	.	TRBJ2-5	TRBV7-6	TGTGCCAGCAGCTCGGCTAGCGGGTGGTCTCAAGAGACCCAGTACTTC	CASSSASGWSQETQYF
TRBD1	14	.	TRBJ1-6	TRBV30	TGTGCCTGGAGTAGAGGACAGGGCCATTCACCCCCCCACTTT	CAWSRGQGHSPPHF
TRBD2	13	.	TRBJ2-3	TRBV6-5	TGTGCCAGCAAAAATAGCGGGACAGATACGCAGTATTTT	CASKNSGTDTQYF
.	14	.	TRBJ1-1	TRBV6-1	TGTGCCAGCAGTGGTACGTCGGGTGTCACTGAAGCTTTCTTT	CASSGTSGVTEAFF
TRBD2	15	.	TRBJ2-1	TRBV5-1	TGCGCCAGCAGCTTGAGGAGCGGGAGCGAAAATGAGCAGTTCTTC	CASSLRSGSENEQFF
.	12	.	TRBJ2-7	TRBV28	TGTGCCAGCACCCGTGGCGGGTACGAGCAGTACTTC	CASTRGGYEQYF
TRBD1	14	.	TRBJ1-4	TRBV5-4	TGTGCCAGCAGTCTCGGGACAGGGAATGAAAAACTGTTTTTT	CASSLGTGNEKLFF
.	14	.	TRBJ1-4	TRBV28	TGTGCCAGCAGCCCAGAAGTTTTGGGGGAAAAACTGTTTTTT	CASSPEVLGEKLFF
.	13	few	TRBJ2-4	TRBV4-3	TGCGCCAGCAGCCAAGACGGAAAAAACATTCAGTACTTC	CASSQDGKNIQYF
TRBD2	14	.	TRBJ2-7	TRBV6-1	TGTGCCAGCAGGACTAGCATGTCCTCCTACGAGCAGTACTTC	CASRTSMSSYEQYF
.	15	.	TRBJ1-5	TRBV6-5	TGTGCCAGCAGCGCGTTATTGGGCGGGAATCAGCCCCAGCATTTT	CASSALLGGNQPQHF
.	13	.	TRBJ1-2	TRBV6-5	TGTGCCAGCAGTTCCTCGAGGATCTATGGCTACACCTTC	CASSSSRIYGYTF